This T cell receptor (beta chain) was observed in a study of T cell changes during pregnancy in multiple sclerosis (dated by TCRdb to about 2019). Background on the whole study: In women with multiple sclerosis, the researchers looked at how the T cell repertoire shifted as pregnancy progressed.

Comments on this clone: Which antigen it targets is not known. No much larger clone exists at a distance of one base, and base qualities are not known.

Based on the germline V gene, the CDR1 and CDR2 sequences are SGHAT and FQNNGV. V loses 3 bases, J loses 6 bases, and the germline ends lie 11 bases apart. The CDR3 has 14 amino acids, counting the end cysteine and phenylalanine. Just CDR3 DNA is preserved here, 42 bases in frame from base 1. Libraries were built with the immunoSEQ multiplex PCR assay. The table was pulled from immuneACCESS by TCRdb, which kept in-frame rearrangements only. Such tables lose some clones; where checked, under half of the loss comes from unresolved V genes, and the rest has no known cause. This sample comprises 33,000 or so clones, about nine tenths of them detected only once. The ten largest make up 5.4% of the sample.

The sequence was collected from a female donor in good health, enrolled as a control in a pregnancy study. This sample comprised peripheral blood, obtained in the third trimester of pregnancy. Recombination linked TRBV11-2 to TRBJ1-4; TRBD1 is a possible D gene, resting on 5 matching bases. The CDR3 amino acid sequence is: CASSFSWGDEKLFF. The DNA is TGTGCCAGCAGCTTTAGCTGGGGGGATGAAAAACTGTTTTTT.